This is a list of T cell receptor beta chains from one sample in a study of siplizumab effects on memory and regulatory T cells. The table came from immunoSEQ multiplex PCR; TCRdb's copy has only in-frame clones and leaves some out. The sample has 87,000 or so clones; approximately 95% are singletons. Sequencing was done on a sample of non-Treg CD4+ T cells sorted from blood. The source of these receptors is a human donor in good health. Each CDR3 is given with its conserved first and last residue. D genes are given only for firm matches.

v_gene,d_gene,j_gene,CDR3aa
TRBV2,-,TRBJ2-7,CASRIMGEQYF
TRBV4-3,TRBD2,TRBJ2-3,CASSQGLAGGDTQYF
TRBV10-2,TRBD1,TRBJ2-7,CASIGDSSYEQYF
TRBV7-9,-,TRBJ1-3,CASREGGNTIYF
TRBV5-6,TRBD1,TRBJ1-4,CASSSMDRGVNEKLFF
TRBV7-8,TRBD2,TRBJ2-2,CASSRGRLAGVPGELFF
TRBV10-3,-,TRBJ1-3,CAIESSGNTIYF
TRBV15,-,TRBJ1-2,CATRNRHTNYGYTF
TRBV21-1,-,TRBJ2-7,CASSSPRDVLGYEQYF
TRBV4-1,TRBD2,TRBJ2-5,CASSQSSGGETQYF
TRBV6-1,TRBD1,TRBJ2-4,CATGDSLQNIQYF
TRBV6-6,-,TRBJ1-1,CASTRDLNTEAFF
TRBV6-1,-,TRBJ1-2,CASSESLGGTYGYTF
TRBV6-5,TRBD1,TRBJ2-1,CASSYGGQSSYEQFF
TRBV7-9,TRBD1,TRBJ1-1,CASSPETGFTEAFF